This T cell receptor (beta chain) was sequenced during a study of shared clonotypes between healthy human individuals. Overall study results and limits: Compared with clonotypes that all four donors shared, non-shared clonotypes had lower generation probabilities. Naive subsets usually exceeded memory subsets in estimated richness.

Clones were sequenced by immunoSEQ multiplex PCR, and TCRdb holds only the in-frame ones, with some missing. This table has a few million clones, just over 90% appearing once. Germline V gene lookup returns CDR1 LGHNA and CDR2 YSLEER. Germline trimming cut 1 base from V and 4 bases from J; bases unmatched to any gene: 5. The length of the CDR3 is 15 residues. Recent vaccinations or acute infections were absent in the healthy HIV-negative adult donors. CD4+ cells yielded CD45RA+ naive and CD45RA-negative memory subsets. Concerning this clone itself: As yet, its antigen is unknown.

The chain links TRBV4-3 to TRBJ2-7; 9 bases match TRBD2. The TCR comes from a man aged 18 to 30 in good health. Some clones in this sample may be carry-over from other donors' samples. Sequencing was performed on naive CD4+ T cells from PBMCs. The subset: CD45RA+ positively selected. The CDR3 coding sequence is TGCGCCAGCAGCCAAGCTAGCGGGAAGTGGTACGAGCAGTACTTC. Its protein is CASSQASGKWYEQYF.